These 19 T cell receptor beta chains share one sample of origin, sequenced in a study of blood T cell repertoires in COVID-19. Clones were read by immunoSEQ multiplex PCR, and TCRdb kept only the in-frame ones, dropping some. The table has around 68,000 clones, over 80% seen once; the top ten hold around 6.3%. Material: peripheral blood. These receptors all stem from a woman aged 45-65 years with acute or convalescent COVID-19.

The rearrangement links TRBV28 to TRBJ2-1; tentative D call: TRBD1 (7 bases). Germline V gene data show CDR1 as MDHEN and CDR2 as SYDVKM. V dropped 4 bases and J dropped 9 bases, with 19 bases sitting between them. The CDR3 loop spans 15 amino acids. For the CDR3, the DNA is TGTGCCAGCAGTTCAACAGGGGCCAGGGGGGTTGAGCAGTTCTTC. As protein: CASSSTGARGVEQFF.

The CDR3 DNA is TGCAGCGTCCGACAGTTAAACACTGAAGCTTTCTTT. This encodes CSVRQLNTEAFF. This chain links TRBV29-1 with TRBJ1-1, with D perhaps TRBD1 (5 bases). Trimming cost V 6 bases and J 2 bases, with 10 bases left between them. Germline V gene lookup returns CDR1 SQVTM and CDR2 ANQGSEA. The CDR3 covers 12 residues.

This chain joins TRBV27 and TRBJ1-1, with D tentatively TRBD1 (5 bases). Per the germline V gene, CDR1 is MNHEY and CDR2 is SMNVEV (reference sequence). Trimming removed 5 bases at V and 0 bases at J, with 16 bases between. The CDR3 totals 16 residues. In nucleotides, the CDR3 is TGTGCCAGCAGTCCCTCCCAGGGAAGGGTGAACACTGAAGCTTTCTTT. Translation gives CASSPSQGRVNTEAFF.

The chain employs TRBV4-1 and TRBJ1-1, with 10 bases identical to TRBD1. V lost 5 bases and J lost 0; bases outside the gene matches: 6. The germline gives CDR1 MGHRA, CDR2 YSYEKL. The CDR3 has 16 residues. CDR3 nucleotide sequence: TGCGCCAGCAGCTCTGGGACAGGGGTCATGAACACTGAAGCTTTCTTT. Translation gives CASSSGTGVMNTEAFF.

This chain uses TRBV30 with TRBJ2-7; 16 nucleotides match TRBD2. Trimming took 1 base from V and 7 from J; bases not matched to a gene: 10. CDR3 length equals 17 residues. Germline V gene data show CDR1 as GTSNPN and CDR2 as SVGIG (reference sequence). The CDR3 sequence is CAWSEGTSGRAWYEQYF. In DNA, the CDR3 is TGTGCCTGGAGTGAGGGGACTAGCGGGAGGGCCTGGTATGAGCAGTACTTC.

Here the CDR3 DNA reads TGTGCCAGCGTAAAGCAATTTAATGAGCAGTTCTTC. Translation: CASVKQFNEQFF. The V call is TRBV2, the J call TRBJ2-1; D is ambiguous. Germline CDR1 is SNHLY and CDR2 is FYNNEI. Trimming cost V 8 bases and J 7 bases, with 12 bases left between them. The CDR3 sequence is 12 residues long.

Only a few counts were recorded for this clone. The gene calls are TRBV30 and TRBJ2-1; the match to TRBD1 covers 9 bases. This CDR3 region has 14 residues. Trimming removed 0 bases from V and 7 bases from J; junction bases left unmatched: 4. The germline V gene has CDR1 GTSNPN and CDR2 SVGIG (reference sequence). CDR3 sequence reads: CAWSVLGTGNEQFF. Here the CDR3 DNA reads TGTGCCTGGAGTGTACTCGGGACAGGGAATGAGCAGTTCTTC.

The chain has TRBV30 and TRBJ2-6; D might be TRBD2 (6 bases). Germline-derived CDR1 and CDR2 are GTSNPN and SVGIG (reference sequence). With 3 bases removed from V and 0 bases from J, the gap between germline ends came to 15 bases. This CDR3 is built from 17 residues. CDR3 loop: CAWRGQAGSSGANVLTF. The CDR3 coding sequence is TGTGCCTGGAGAGGTCAGGCCGGGAGCTCTGGGGCCAACGTCCTGACTTTC. The complete variable domain, with remaining parts taken from reference TRBV30 and TRBJ2-6, reads SQTIHQWPATLVQPVGSPLSLECTVEGTSNPNLYWYRQAAGRGLQLLFYSVGIGQISSEVPQNLSASRPQDRQFILSSKKLLLSDSGFYLCAWRGQAGSSGANVLTFGAGSRLTVL.

J is TRBJ2-7 and V is TRBV4-3; tentatively, D is TRBD2 (5 bases). Germline V lookup: CDR1 LGHNA, CDR2 YSLEER. Trimming removed 1 base from V and 7 bases from J, with 11 bases in between. The CDR3 has 13 residues. CDR3 nucleotide sequence: TGCGCCAGCAGCCAAGGGGGAGTAGGTGAGCAGTACTTC. Protein: CASSQGGVGEQYF.

The sample holds a few counts of this clone. The chain recombines TRBV7-2 with TRBJ1-2; tentatively, D is TRBD1 (6 bases). Deletions cut 1 base from V and 8 bases from J, with 14 bases between. The germline V gene encodes CDR1 SGHTA and CDR2 FQGNSA. CDR3 length equals 14 residues. This CDR3 is CASSLGAGAEGYTF. For the CDR3, the DNA is TGTGCCAGCAGCTTAGGGGCAGGGGCAGAAGGCTACACCTTC.

This chain connects TRBV4-1 to TRBJ1-1, with 7 positions matching TRBD1. CDR3 length: 16 residues. CDR1 is MGHRA, CDR2 YSYEKL, per germline. V lost 4 bases, J lost 0 bases, and 8 bases stayed unmatched. This CDR3 is CASSRTGAGMNTEAFF. The CDR3 DNA sequence: TGCGCCAGCAGCCGGACAGGAGCCGGCATGAACACTGAAGCTTTCTTT.

Turning to this clone: The sample carries other DNA sequences with the same CDR3. V usage is TRBV5-8 and J usage is TRBJ1-2; 9 bases agree with TRBD1. The CDR3 runs 15 residues. CDR1 and CDR2 from the germline V gene are SGHTS and YDEGEE. Trimming removed 4 bases from V and 0 bases from J; junction bases left unmatched: 4. The CDR3 loop reads CASSRGQGSNYGYTF. The CDR3 coding sequence is TGTGCCAGCAGCCGGGGACAGGGATCTAACTATGGCTACACCTTC.

The DNA for the CDR3 is TGTGCCAGCAGTTTAACAGGCCCCGCCGGAACTAATGAAAAACTGTTTTTT. It translates to CASSLTGPAGTNEKLFF. The chain uses TRBV28 and TRBJ1-4, with a weak D call TRBD1 (5 bases). CDR1 and CDR2 from the germline V gene are MDHEN and SYDVKM. V was pared by 2 bases and J by 1 base, with 14 bases between. This CDR3 has 17 amino acids.

V gene TRBV28 combines with J gene TRBJ1-1; 9 nucleotides align to TRBD1. V shed 5 bases and J 2 bases; nucleotides not matched to a gene: 3. There are 14 residues in the CDR3. Germline V gives CDR1 MDHEN, CDR2 SYDVKM. The CDR3 bases are TGTGCCAGCAGTACAGGGGGCGCAAACACTGAAGCTTTCTTT. Amino acids: CASSTGGANTEAFF.

CDR3 DNA: TGTGCCAGCAGCTTTGCAGGGGCCGTCGGGGAGCAGTACTTC. It translates to CASSFAGAVGEQYF. This chain links TRBV11-2 with TRBJ2-7; possible D gene TRBD1, 6 bases. Germline CDR1 is SGHAT and CDR2 is FQNNGV. CDR3 length: 14 amino acids. V was pared by 3 bases and J by 7 bases, with 16 bases between. Looking up the rest from reference TRBV11-2 and TRBJ2-7 gives the full variable domain: EAGVAQSPRYKIIEKRQSVAFWCNPISGHATLYWYQQILGQGPKLLIQFQNNGVVDDSQLPKDRFSAERLKGVDSTLKIQPAKLEDSAVYLCASSFAGAVGEQYFGPGTRLTVT.

In its sample, this clone was seen a few times. V gene TRBV30 combines with J gene TRBJ1-2; 11 nucleotides agree with TRBD1. The CDR3 is 13 amino acids. The germline V gene has CDR1 GTSNPN and CDR2 SVGIG (reference sequence). V lost 3 bases, J lost 5 bases, and 2 bases stayed unmatched. DNA of the CDR3: TGTGCCTGGAGGGGGGACAGGGGGTATGGCTACACCTTC. Its protein product is CAWRGDRGYGYTF.

This rearrangement joins TRBV2 to TRBJ1-6; TRBD1 is a possible D gene (5 bases). Germline CDR1 is SNHLY and CDR2 is FYNNEI. The CDR3 spans 15 residues. V was shortened by 4 bases and J by 7 bases, with 14 bases between the two germline ends. CDR3 residues: CASSGRGAGNSPLHF. The CDR3 bases are TGTGCCAGCAGTGGAAGGGGAGCGGGGAATTCACCCCTCCACTTT.

This clone has a handful of counts. CDR3 region: CASSDTGLSYEQYF. The CDR3 DNA reads TGTGCCAGCAGTGATACAGGGCTTTCCTACGAGCAGTACTTC. This sequence joins TRBV6-1 and TRBJ2-7; TRBD1 is a possible D gene (6 bases). The V and J ends lost 3 bases and 1 base respectively, with 10 bases between them. CDR3 length equals 14 residues. The germline V gene has CDR1 MNHNS and CDR2 SASEGT.

The rearrangement joins TRBV6-5 to TRBJ2-2, with D unresolved. Per the germline V gene, CDR1 is MNHEY and CDR2 is SVGAGI. Trimming stripped 9 bases from V and 1 base from J, with 12 bases between. The CDR3 contains 14 residues. CDR3 in DNA: TGTGCCAGTCAGTGGCATAAGAACACCGGGGAGCTGTTTTTT. This translates into CASQWHKNTGELFF.